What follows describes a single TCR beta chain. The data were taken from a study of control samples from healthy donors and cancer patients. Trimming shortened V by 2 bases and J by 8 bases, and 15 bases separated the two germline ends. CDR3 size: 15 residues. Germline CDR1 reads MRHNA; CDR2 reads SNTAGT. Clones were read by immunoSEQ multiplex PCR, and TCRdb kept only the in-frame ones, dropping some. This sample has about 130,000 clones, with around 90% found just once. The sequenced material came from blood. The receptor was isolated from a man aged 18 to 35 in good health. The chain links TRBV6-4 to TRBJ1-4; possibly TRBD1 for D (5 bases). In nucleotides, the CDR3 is TGTGCCAGCAGTGACCGGTCGGGGGGAAGCGAAAAACTGTTTTTT. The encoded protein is CASSDRSGGSEKLFF.